Listed below are T cell receptor beta chains from one sample, sequenced in a study of T cells in localized non-small cell lung cancer. Assay used: immunoSEQ multiplex PCR; TCRdb lists only in-frame clones, some missing. The table has under 20,000 clones, around nine tenths seen once; the top ten hold about a quarter. The specimen was peripheral blood, collected before any cancer treatment. The receptors come from a female donor older than 55 with stage III squamous cell lung carcinoma. The CDR3 runs from the conserved cysteine through the conserved F or W. The order of the fields is V gene, D gene, clone size, J gene, CDR3 protein, CDR3 DNA. The D gene is left open where the match is weak. Only part of the rows carry a size: once, few, many, or a class if the clone is expanded.

TRBV11-1	NA	NA	TRBJ2-1	CASSPGPNNEQFF	TGTGCCAGCAGCCCGGGGCCAAACAATGAGCAGTTCTTC
TRBV19	TRBD1	NA	TRBJ2-7	CASKKGDIGQGSYEQYF	TGTGCCAGTAAAAAGGGAGACATTGGACAGGGATCCTACGAGCAGTACTTC
TRBV4-2	TRBD2	NA	TRBJ2-1	CASSQGTEREGHEQFF	TGTGCCAGCAGCCAAGGTACGGAGCGGGAGGGCCATGAGCAGTTCTTC
TRBV4-1	NA	NA	TRBJ1-5	CASSQETTTKRPQHF	TGCGCCAGCAGCCAAGAGACGACAACTAAGCGGCCCCAGCATTTT
TRBV11-1	TRBD2	once	TRBJ2-2	CASSLASGTFANTGELFF	TGTGCCAGCAGCTTAGCTAGCGGGACCTTCGCGAACACCGGGGAGCTGTTTTTT
TRBV5-4	TRBD1	NA	TRBJ2-7	CASSTSGTGTYEQYF	TGTGCCAGCAGCACCTCCGGGACAGGGACCTACGAGCAGTACTTC
TRBV7-3	NA	NA	TRBJ2-4	CASSLPGEKNIQYF	TGTGCCAGCAGCTTACCAGGGGAGAAAAACATTCAGTACTTC
TRBV7-3	NA	NA	TRBJ2-5	CASSLGVGQGFLQETQYF	TGTGCCAGCAGCTTAGGGGTGGGGCAGGGGTTTCTGCAAGAGACCCAGTACTTC
TRBV29-1	NA	NA	TRBJ1-1	CSTLYGPNTEAFF	TGCAGCACTCTGTACGGCCCGAACACTGAAGCTTTCTTT
TRBV6-1	TRBD2	NA	TRBJ2-4	CASSSGGLGDIQYF	TGTGCCAGCAGTAGCGGGGGGTTAGGAGACATTCAGTACTTC
TRBV6-6	NA	NA	TRBJ1-1	CASSYSAGAATEAFF	TGTGCCAGCAGTTACTCCGCAGGGGCGGCCACTGAAGCTTTCTTT
TRBV19	TRBD2	NA	TRBJ2-3	CASSIEALAGGPTDTQYF	TGTGCCAGTAGTATAGAGGCCCTAGCGGGGGGGCCAACAGATACGCAGTATTTT
TRBV19	TRBD1	NA	TRBJ1-2	CASRTGTGYGGYTF	TGTGCCAGTAGAACCGGGACAGGGTATGGTGGCTACACCTTC
TRBV6-6	NA	NA	TRBJ2-7	CASSSSRAVSSYEQYF	TGTGCCAGCAGCTCCTCCCGGGCGGTTAGCTCCTACGAGCAGTACTTC
TRBV25-1	NA	NA	TRBJ2-3	CASSEHDTQYF	TGTGCCAGCAGTGAACACGATACGCAGTATTTT
TRBV5-1	NA	once	TRBJ2-5	CASSLGGQETQYF	TGCGCCAGCAGCTTGGGGGGGCAAGAGACCCAGTACTTC
TRBV19	NA	NA	TRBJ2-3	CASRQDTGTDTQYF	TGTGCCAGTAGACAGGACACGGGCACAGATACGCAGTATTTT
TRBV21-1	NA	NA	TRBJ2-2	CASSRAGTQGAGELFF	TGTGCCAGCAGCCGGGCAGGTACCCAAGGGGCCGGGGAGCTGTTTTTT
TRBV5-4	TRBD1	NA	TRBJ1-6	CASTPDRGFSPLHF	TGTGCCAGCACCCCCGACAGGGGGTTTTCACCCCTCCACTTT
TRBV7-2	NA	NA	TRBJ1-1	CASSLRANTEAFF	TGTGCCAGCAGCCTCAGGGCGAACACTGAAGCTTTCTTT
TRBV19	NA	NA	TRBJ1-5	CASSSGRPYSNQPQHF	TGTGCCAGTAGCTCCGGGAGACCTTATAGCAATCAGCCCCAGCATTTT
TRBV19	NA	NA	TRBJ2-1	CASSKNPGSSYNEQFF	TGTGCCAGTTCGAAAAACCCAGGGAGCTCCTACAATGAGCAGTTCTTC
TRBV27	NA	NA	TRBJ2-1	CASSLWGEQFF	TGTGCCAGCAGTTTATGGGGTGAGCAGTTCTTC
TRBV6-5	NA	NA	TRBJ2-7	CASSYSELNEQYF	TGTGCCAGCAGTTACTCGGAGTTGAACGAGCAGTACTTC
TRBV7-9	TRBD2	NA	TRBJ2-1	CASSLAGGPAYHEQFF	TGTGCCAGCAGCCTAGCGGGAGGGCCCGCGTACCATGAGCAGTTCTTC
TRBV21-1	NA	NA	TRBJ1-3	CASSKSRTGQYSGNTIYF	TGTGCCAGCAGCAAATCCCGGACAGGCCAATACTCTGGAAACACCATATATTTT
TRBV5-1	NA	NA	TRBJ2-3	CASSAVQGTDTQYF	TGCGCCAGCAGCGCAGTTCAGGGGACAGATACGCAGTATTTT
TRBV6-1	NA	NA	TRBJ1-5	CASSEADGQSQPQHF	TGTGCCAGCAGTGAAGCGGACGGTCAGAGTCAGCCCCAGCATTTT
TRBV7-2	NA	NA	TRBJ2-1	CASSFTAYNEQFF	TGTGCCAGCAGCTTCACAGCCTACAATGAGCAGTTCTTC